Reported below is one T cell receptor beta chain. Its target is unknown. This entry is derived from a study of shared clonotypes between healthy human individuals. Whole-study findings and limits: Sharing across four donors was seen in 5% to 5.5% of naive CD4 clonotypes.

Only in-frame clones appear in the TCRdb table, and some are missing; sequencing was by immunoSEQ multiplex PCR. The sample carries roughly 890,000 clones, more than 85% recorded once. V was shortened by 3 bases and J by 7 bases, with 0 bases between the two germline ends. This CDR3 comprises 10 residues. CDR1 is MNHNS and CDR2 is SASEGT in the germline V gene. Only CD45RO-negative cells positively selected for CCR7 counted as naive CD8 cells, so terminally differentiated effector memory CD45RA+ cells were excluded. Each donor was a Caucasian adult residing in Nashville, Tennessee. This chain uses TRBV6-1 with TRBJ2-2; D not certain. The sequenced sample consisted of naive CD8+ T cells sorted from blood. The clonotype comes from a man aged 30 to 45 in good health. The CDR3 DNA reads as TGTGCCAGCAGTGACGGGGAGCTGTTTTTT. Protein product: CASSDGELFF.